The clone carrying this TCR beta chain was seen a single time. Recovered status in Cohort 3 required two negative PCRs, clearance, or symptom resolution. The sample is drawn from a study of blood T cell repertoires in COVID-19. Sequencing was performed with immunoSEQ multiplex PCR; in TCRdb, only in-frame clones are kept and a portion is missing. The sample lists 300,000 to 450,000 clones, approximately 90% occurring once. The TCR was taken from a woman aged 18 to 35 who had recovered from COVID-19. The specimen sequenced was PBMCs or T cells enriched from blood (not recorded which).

In DNA form, the CDR3 reads TGTGCCAGCAGTGAACCTTATGAGCAGTTCTTC. This encodes CASSEPYEQFF. V and J are TRBV2 and TRBJ2-1, with D unresolved. This CDR3 is 11 amino acids long. The germline V gene encodes CDR1 SNHLY and CDR2 FYNNEI. The V end was cut by 2 bases, the J end by 8 bases, with 4 bases between.